Each of the 13 T cell receptor beta chains below was sequenced from the same sample in a study of shared clonotypes between healthy human individuals. Clones were read by immunoSEQ multiplex PCR, and TCRdb kept only the in-frame ones, dropping some. In the table there are about 1 million clones, roughly 80% of which are singletons. The sequencing input was memory CD4+ T cells sorted from blood. Subset here: CD45RA-negative fraction. The receptors were gathered from a man younger than 35 in good health.

The V gene is TRBV6-5, the J gene TRBJ2-2; the match to TRBD1 covers 9 bases. Germline loops: CDR1 MNHEY, CDR2 SVGAGI. V gave up 5 bases and J gave up 9 bases; unmatched junction bases: 7. This CDR3 spans 14 amino acids. The CDR3 bases are TGTGCCAGCAGTCAACTACAGGGGGCTAGGGAGCTGTTTTTT. This codes for CASSQLQGARELFF.

The chain joins TRBV7-8 to TRBJ2-1, with 12 positions matching TRBD2. CDR1 and CDR2 from the germline V gene are SGHVS and FQNEAQ. The CDR3 consists of 13 residues. V shed 1 base, J shed 13 bases, and the junction held 2 bases outside the gene matches. The CDR3 DNA is TGTGCCAGCAGCTTAGAGACTAGCGGGAGTCAGTTCTTC. Its protein is CASSLETSGSQFF. The full variable domain, in which reference TRBV7-8 and TRBJ2-1 provide the parts outside the CDR3, is GAGVSQSPRYKVAKRGQDVALRCDPISGHVSLFWYQQALGQGPEFLTYFQNEAQLDKSGLPSDRFFAERPEGSVSTLKIQRTQQEDSAVYLCASSLETSGSQFFGPGTRLTVL.

This chain connects TRBV14 to TRBJ2-3, with unresolved D. The CDR3 is 17 residues long. The V gene lost 2 bases and the J gene lost 2 bases, with 17 bases spanning the gap. Germline CDR1 SGHDN, CDR2 FVKESK. The CDR3 protein is CASSQFPADVNTDTQYF. Here the CDR3 DNA reads TGTGCCAGCAGCCAATTTCCGGCGGACGTAAACACAGATACGCAGTATTTT.

The chain combines TRBV5-6 with TRBJ2-7; D possibly uses TRBD1 or TRBD2 (5 bases each). The CDR3 is made up of 15 amino acids. The V gene's germline CDR1 is SGHDT and CDR2 YYEEEE. Deletions cut 4 bases from V and 5 bases from J, with 19 bases between. The CDR3 loop reads CASSLQLGVTNEQYF. CDR3 DNA: TGTGCCAGCAGCCTGCAACTAGGGGTTACTAACGAGCAGTACTTC.

The genes are TRBV2 and TRBJ2-5; possibly TRBD2 for D (6 bases). CDR1 and CDR2 (germline): SNHLY, FYNNEI. The CDR3 is 14 residues long. V gave up 7 bases and J gave up 4 bases, with 16 bases separating them. CDR3 nucleotide sequence: TGTGCCAGCACCAAAGCGGGCTGGGGAGAGACCCAGTACTTC. The encoded protein is CASTKAGWGETQYF.

The rearrangement links TRBV11-1 to TRBJ1-2, with 9 bases lining up with TRBD1. V dropped 5 bases and J dropped 4; count of bases not matched to a gene: 5. Germline lookup yields CDR1 SGHAT and CDR2 FQDESV (reference sequence). There are 14 residues in the CDR3. The CDR3 sequence is CASSLRDRAYGYTF. The CDR3 region has the DNA TGTGCCAGCAGCCTCCGGGACAGGGCCTATGGCTACACCTTC.

For the CDR3, the DNA is TGCGCCAGCAGGGGGGCGGGAAGCTCCTACGAGCAGTACTTC. It is translated as CASRGAGSSYEQYF. V gene TRBV5-1 combines with J gene TRBJ2-7; D may be TRBD1 or TRBD2 (6 bases each). The CDR3 consists of 14 residues. Germline V CDR1 and CDR2: SGHRS, YFSETQ. V was trimmed by 5 bases and J by 0 bases, leaving 12 bases between them.

This clone came up once. The chain employs TRBV5-4 and TRBJ2-7; D is possibly TRBD1 or TRBD2 (6 bases each). The CDR3 extends over 17 amino acids. CDR1 and CDR2 from the germline V gene are SGHNT and YYREEE (reference sequence). V was cut by 4 bases and J by 2 bases, with 22 bases left in between. CDR3 nucleotides: TGTGCCAGCAGCGGCCAGACGCCGGGGGCGATAACCTACGAGCAGTACTTC. Translated: CASSGQTPGAITYEQYF.

This clone was counted only a few times. This sequence joins TRBV15 and TRBJ1-2, with D perhaps matching TRBD1 (6 bases). The germline V gene encodes CDR1 LNHNV and CDR2 YYDKDF (reference sequence). The CDR3 loop spans 13 amino acids. Trimming removed 1 base from V and 6 bases from J, with 9 bases in between. CDR3 loop: CATSRVGADGYTF. The CDR3 DNA reads as TGTGCCACCAGCAGAGTGGGGGCGGATGGCTACACCTTC.

The chain has TRBV5-4 and TRBJ2-7; TRBD1 matches 9 bases. CDR1 is SGHNT, CDR2 YYREEE, per germline (reference sequence). The CDR3 runs to 15 residues. V dropped 4 bases and J dropped 3; count of bases not matched to a gene: 8. CDR3 residues: CASSQSTGGYYEQYF. The CDR3 nucleotides are TGTGCCAGCAGCCAGTCGACAGGGGGGTACTACGAGCAGTACTTC.

The chain employs TRBV7-2 and TRBJ1-1; 8 bases map to TRBD1. CDR3 length: 14 residues. Per the germline V gene, CDR1 is SGHTA and CDR2 is FQGNSA. V lost 4 bases to trimming and J lost 4 bases; unmatched junction nucleotides: 5. CDR3 sequence (DNA): TGTGCCAGCAGCTCTACAGGGGGGGTCACTGAAGCTTTCTTT. Translation gives CASSSTGGVTEAFF.

V is TRBV2 and J is TRBJ2-4, with D possibly matching TRBD2 (6 bases). This CDR3 contains 12 residues. V was cut by 6 bases and J by 10 bases, with 13 bases left in between. Looked up from germline, CDR1 is SNHLY and CDR2 is FYNNEI. This chain's CDR3 is CASRTMGGIQYF. DNA of the CDR3: TGTGCCAGCAGGACTATGGGGGGAATTCAGTACTTC.

This clone has just a few counts. CDR3 residues: CASSGNRGGNEKLFF. CDR3 in DNA: TGTGCCAGCAGTGGCAACAGGGGGGGGAATGAAAAACTGTTTTTT. The chain links TRBV6-5 to TRBJ1-4; TRBD1 aligns across 8 bases. Germline CDR1 is MNHEY and CDR2 is SVGAGI. The CDR3 is made up of 15 amino acids. After removal of 5 bases from V and 5 bases from J, the junction contained 7 bases not matched to a gene.